The rows below give T cell receptor beta chains drawn from one sample of a study of blood T cell repertoires in COVID-19. Produced via immunoSEQ multiplex PCR; TCRdb's table is partial and in-frame only. The table shows some 150,000 clones, with 70% to 90% occurring only once. Sample: peripheral blood. The receptors stem from a woman aged 55-69 years with COVID-19, enrolled during active disease. The CDR3 runs from the conserved cysteine through the conserved F or W. A D gene is named only where the DNA matches it firmly. Size is omitted from some rows. Given values are once, few, many or a class for expanded clones.

size,V,J,D,CDR3,DNA
-,TRBV6-5,TRBJ1-5,TRBD1,CASRVGQGRQPQHF,TGTGCCAGCAGAGTCGGACAGGGCCGGCAGCCCCAGCATTTT
-,TRBV7-6,TRBJ1-2,TRBD1,CASSLDTGQGLAF,TGTGCCAGCAGCTTAGACACGGGACAGGGCTTGGCCTTC
-,TRBV2,TRBJ1-2,-,CASRMLQDLANYGYTF,TGTGCCAGCAGGATGCTACAGGACCTAGCTAACTATGGCTACACCTTC
-,TRBV7-5,TRBJ2-2,-,CARSVVGELFF,TGTGCCAGAAGCGTCGTAGGGGAGCTGTTTTTT
-,TRBV15,TRBJ2-2,-,CATSRLEVGGRTGELFF,TGTGCCACCAGCAGATTAGAGGTCGGGGGGCGCACCGGGGAGCTGTTTTTT
-,TRBV19,TRBJ2-1,TRBD2,CASSIDGLAYNEQFF,TGTGCCAGTAGTATAGACGGACTAGCTTACAATGAGCAGTTCTTC
few,TRBV2,TRBJ1-2,-,CASSEWSSGTIGYTF,TGTGCCAGCAGTGAATGGTCCTCTGGGACTATAGGCTACACCTTC
-,TRBV5-8,TRBJ2-3,TRBD1,CASPGDRGTDTQYF,TGTGCCAGCCCAGGAGACAGGGGCACAGATACGCAGTATTTT
once,TRBV12-5,TRBJ2-1,-,CASGLVVDTSYNEQFF,TGTGCTAGTGGTTTGGTGGTGGACACGTCCTACAATGAGCAGTTCTTC
-,TRBV19,TRBJ2-7,TRBD1,CATSDRSSYEQYF,TGTGCCACCTCGGACAGGAGCTCCTACGAGCAGTACTTC
-,TRBV5-6,TRBJ1-4,-,CASSLGAAGRHEKLFF,TGTGCCAGCAGCTTAGGAGCCGCGGGAAGGCATGAAAAACTGTTTTTT
-,TRBV7-2,TRBJ2-5,-,CASSLYGRETQYF,TGTGCCAGCAGCTTATACGGTCGGGAGACCCAGTACTTC
-,TRBV3-1/TRBV3-2,TRBJ2-3,-,CASSQGSGALGADTQYF,TGTGCCAGCAGCCAAGGGTCCGGAGCGCTCGGGGCAGATACGCAGTATTTT
-,TRBV9,TRBJ2-2,-,CASSVGGVGAGELFF,TGTGCCAGCAGCGTAGGCGGGGTGGGTGCCGGGGAGCTGTTTTTT
once,TRBV9,TRBJ1-1,TRBD1,CASSVGGQGNTEAFF,TGTGCCAGCAGCGTAGGTGGACAGGGGAACACTGAAGCTTTCTTT
-,TRBV5-8,TRBJ2-5,TRBD2,CASSLGVAGEETQYF,TGTGCCAGCAGCCTCGGGGTAGCGGGGGAAGAGACCCAGTACTTC